A selection of T cell receptor beta chains follows, all from one sample in a study of blood T cell repertoires in COVID-19. Measured with immunoSEQ multiplex PCR; TCRdb has only the in-frame clones, and not every one. The sample includes just over 300,000 clones, around 92% of them seen just once. The sequencing sample was made of peripheral blood. All receptors come from a woman aged 25-40 years with COVID-19, enrolled during active disease. Both conserved end residues are trimmed from each CDR3. Expanded clones are given a class, and other clones once, few, many or no size at all.

>TRBV24-1|once
ATSGEIQETQY
>TRBV11-2|NA
ASSRSDRGNFAEAF
>TRBV4-3|NA
ASSLMPTGANSYEQY
>TRBV18|NA
ASSPFLAGEGGYGYT
>TRBV11-3|few
ASSSPRGQGMNQPQH
>TRBV4-2|NA
ASSLTSTDTQY
>TRBV18|NA
ASSQAVSGEQY
>TRBV7-8|NA
ASSPYGQDRTGELF
>TRBV27|NA
ASSLRRVGTEAF
>TRBV9|NA
ASSGTAINYGYT
>TRBV30|NA
AWSSPPTGPLYGYT
>TRBV24-1|NA
ATSDSQGGGYT
>TRBV6-6|NA
ASSYSTVWD
>TRBV10-3|NA
AISQGLETQY
>TRBV4-1|NA
ASSVTQVNTEAF
>TRBV5-1|NA
ASSATGGQDTEAF
>TRBV2|NA
ASSTGGLEQF
>TRBV2|NA
ASSEDSTETQY
>TRBV7-7|NA
ASGFQRDQPYNEQF